The next 20 T cell receptor beta chains were all read from a single sample in a study of cytomegalovirus exposure and HLA in healthy donors. With 60 Vbeta and 13 Jbeta primers, the PCR was carried out. The protocol was immunoSEQ multiplex PCR, while the TCRdb copy is restricted to in-frame clones and leaves out a portion. Here the sample spans about 160,000 clones, about 81% being singletons. The sample was PBMCs. All receptors come from a young woman in good health and CMV-seronegative.

To note about this clone: Other DNA sequences of this sample code for an identical CDR3. The chain combines TRBV4-1 with TRBJ2-7; 12 bases line up with TRBD2. V was clipped by 4 bases and J by 4 bases; unmatched bases: 2. Per germline, CDR1 MGHRA and CDR2 YSYEKL. This CDR3 is 14 amino acids long. The CDR3 here is CASSPGLAGYEQYF. CDR3 sequence (DNA): TGCGCCAGCAGCCCCGGACTAGCGGGGTACGAGCAGTACTTC.

This clone has only a few counts. The rearrangement uses TRBV4-1 and TRBJ1-2; D possibly corresponds to TRBD1 (5 bases). The CDR3 sequence is 15 residues long. Per the germline V gene, CDR1 is MGHRA and CDR2 is YSYEKL. V was trimmed by 3 bases and J by 2 bases, leaving 13 bases between them. Here the CDR3 reads CASSQSMTENYGYTF. The CDR3 coding sequence is TGCGCCAGCAGCCAGTCTATGACAGAGAACTATGGCTACACCTTC.

In the case of this clone: Other nucleotide sequences in the sample specify the same CDR3. V is TRBV19 and J is TRBJ1-5; TRBD1 is a possible D gene (6 bases). The CDR3 totals 15 residues. Trimming shortened V by 7 bases and J by 10 bases, and 23 bases separated the two germline ends. Germline V gives CDR1 LNHDA, CDR2 SQIVND (reference sequence). This chain's CDR3 is CASTRNVQGPQPQHF. The CDR3 region has the DNA TGTGCCAGTACCCGAAATGTACAGGGTCCTCAACCCCAGCATTTT.

Here the CDR3 reads CASSERQGYGYTF. The CDR3 coding sequence is TGCGCCAGCAGTGAGCGACAGGGCTATGGCTACACCTTC. The rearrangement uses TRBV10-1 and TRBJ1-2; 7 bases align to TRBD1. With 2 bases clipped from V and 4 bases from J, the junction kept 1 base outside the gene matches. The length of the CDR3 is 13 residues. Germline CDR1 WNHNN, CDR2 SYGVQD (reference sequence).

The chain joins TRBV28 to TRBJ2-7; D is perhaps TRBD1 (5 bases). The CDR3 is 14 residues long. CDR1 MDHEN and CDR2 SYDVKM come from the germline V gene. The V end was cut by 6 bases, the J end by 6 bases, with 18 bases between. CDR3 amino acids: CASRAGHRAGEQYF. The CDR3 DNA follows: TGTGCCAGCAGGGCAGGACACCGTGCCGGCGAGCAGTACTTC.

The rearrangement uses TRBV11-2 and TRBJ1-4; D may be TRBD1 (6 bases). Germline CDR1 is SGHAT and CDR2 is FQNNGV. This CDR3 has 15 amino acids. V lost 1 base and J lost 7, with 13 bases in between. CDR3 protein: CASSLVRQGIEKLFF. The DNA of the CDR3 is TGTGCCAGCAGCTTAGTTCGGCAGGGGATTGAAAAACTGTTTTTT.

The chain is built from TRBV28 and TRBJ2-7; 11 bases are shared with TRBD1. The junction had 6 bases not matched to a gene; V was cut back by 5 bases and J by 3 bases. Germline V CDR1 and CDR2: MDHEN, SYDVKM. This CDR3 comprises 15 residues. CDR3 protein: CASSPRGTGGYEQYF. DNA for the CDR3: TGTGCCAGCAGTCCAAGGGGGACAGGGGGCTACGAGCAGTACTTC.

This chain links TRBV5-4 with TRBJ2-7; a weak D match, TRBD1 (5 bases). V lost 2 bases and J lost 1, with 10 bases in between. CDR3 length equals 14 residues. Germline loops: CDR1 SGHNT, CDR2 YYREEE (reference sequence). CDR3 nucleotides: TGTGCCAGCAGCTTAGAGGCAGGGTCCTACGAGCAGTACTTC. Amino acid sequence: CASSLEAGSYEQYF.

This chain uses TRBV23-1 with TRBJ1-1, with D possibly being TRBD1 (5 bases). TRBV23-1 is sorted into the ORF group, with uncertain function. The CDR3 spans 14 residues. V dropped 7 bases and J dropped 4 bases, with 16 bases sitting between them. In DNA, the CDR3 is TGCGCCAGCACGACAGACCGTGAAATCACTGAAGCTTTCTTT. Its translation: CASTTDREITEAFF.

This clone was seen once. J is TRBJ2-2 and V is TRBV5-1; D gene unclear. The CDR3 contains 15 residues. Germline V lookup: CDR1 SGHRS, CDR2 YFSETQ. V was clipped by 0 bases and J by 3 bases, with 9 bases between them. CDR3 DNA: TGCGCCAGCAGCTTGGGACTGGAGTACACCGGGGAGCTGTTTTTT. Protein sequence: CASSLGLEYTGELFF.

The V call is TRBV7-8, the J call TRBJ2-4; no firm D call. Trimming removed 0 bases from V and 8 bases from J, with 17 bases in between. Germline CDR1 and CDR2: SGHVS and FQNEAQ. The CDR3 totals 16 residues. In nucleotides, the CDR3 is TGTGCCAGCAGCTTAGCTTGGTCACCGAATCAGGACATTCAGTACTTC. Protein sequence: CASSLAWSPNQDIQYF. The full variable domain, completed using reference TRBV7-8 and TRBJ2-4, is GAGVSQSPRYKVAKRGQDVALRCDPISGHVSLFWYQQALGQGPEFLTYFQNEAQLDKSGLPSDRFFAERPEGSVSTLKIQRTQQEDSAVYLCASSLAWSPNQDIQYFGAGTRLSVL.

The chain employs TRBV5-4 and TRBJ1-1, with D tentatively TRBD1 (6 bases). Between the trimmed V and J ends, which lost 4 bases and 1 base, there was a span of 8 bases. The germline gives CDR1 SGHNT, CDR2 YYREEE (reference sequence). This CDR3 region has 13 residues. The DNA for the CDR3 is TGTGCCAGCAGCGTGACAGGGAACACTGAAGCTTTCTTT. This codes for CASSVTGNTEAFF.

The chain uses TRBV29-1 and TRBJ2-5; D remains unclear. Trimming pared 1 base from V and 0 bases from J, leaving 6 bases between. CDR3 size: 13 residues. Germline CDR1 is SQVTM and CDR2 is ANQGSEA. The CDR3 protein is CSVEGLYQETQYF. As DNA, the CDR3 is TGCAGCGTTGAAGGTCTGTACCAAGAGACCCAGTACTTC.

V gene TRBV14 combines with J gene TRBJ1-1, with D maybe TRBD1 (5 bases). V was pared by 1 base and J by 11 bases, with 11 bases between. This CDR3 region has 12 residues. Germline V gene sequence: CDR1 SGHDN, CDR2 FVKESK. The DNA for the CDR3 is TGTGCCAGCAGCCAAGTTGGGGCCGCCGCTTTCTTT. Encoded protein: CASSQVGAAAFF. Combining the CDR3 with reference TRBV14 and TRBJ1-1 gives the whole variable domain EAGVTQFPSHSVIEKGQTVTLRCDPISGHDNLYWYRRVMGKEIKFLLHFVKESKQDESGMPNNRFLAERTGGTYSTLKVQPAELEDSGVYFCASSQVGAAAFFGQGTRLTVV.

This sequence joins TRBV6-5 and TRBJ2-1; D might be TRBD2 (6 bases). CDR3 size: 16 residues. V was trimmed by 0 bases and J by 3 bases, leaving 12 bases between them. CDR1 and CDR2 from the germline V gene are MNHEY and SVGAGI. The CDR3 spells CASSYSWTGLYNEQFF. The CDR3 DNA follows: TGTGCCAGCAGTTACTCCTGGACGGGACTCTACAATGAGCAGTTCTTC.

V and J are TRBV6-1 and TRBJ2-1, with a tentative D call TRBD2 (6 bases). The CDR3 is 15 residues long. In germline, CDR1 is MNHNS, CDR2 SASEGT. The V end lost 6 bases, the J end lost 0 bases, and 12 bases lay between the germline ends. The CDR3 here is CASRRAGSSYNEQFF. The DNA for the CDR3 is TGTGCCAGCAGGAGGGCGGGAAGCTCCTACAATGAGCAGTTCTTC.

The gene calls are TRBV6-1 and TRBJ1-1; 7 bases fit TRBD1. V dropped 6 bases and J dropped 0; count of bases not matched to a gene: 7. The germline V gene has CDR1 MNHNS and CDR2 SASEGT. This CDR3 contains 15 residues. The CDR3 loop is CASRDRVAMNTEAFF. The CDR3 DNA sequence: TGTGCCAGCAGAGACAGGGTGGCAATGAACACTGAAGCTTTCTTT.

The rearrangement uses TRBV6-6 and TRBJ1-4; D remains unclear. V was cut by 0 bases and J by 8 bases, with 16 bases left in between. This CDR3 is built from 16 residues. Germline V gives CDR1 MNHNY, CDR2 SVGAGI (reference sequence). CDR3 DNA: TGTGCCAGCAGTTACTCGGGGAGAGACAACAACGAAAAACTGTTTTTT. Translated: CASSYSGRDNNEKLFF.

The V gene is TRBV7-9, the J gene TRBJ2-7; D may be TRBD2 (6 bases). V dropped 6 bases and J dropped 7 bases, with 16 bases sitting between them. The CDR3 spans 13 residues. Germline assignment: CDR1 SEHNR and CDR2 FQNEAQ (reference sequence). The CDR3: CASRSAGLGEQYF. The CDR3 nucleotides are TGTGCCAGCAGGAGTGCGGGGCTGGGGGAGCAGTACTTC.

J is TRBJ2-3 and V is TRBV6-1, with 8 bases identical to TRBD1. Germline values: CDR1 MNHNS, CDR2 SASEGT. J lost 5 bases, V lost 6 bases, and 4 bases had no gene match. CDR3 length: 13 residues. The CDR3 sequence is CASRPGQGDTQYF. DNA of the CDR3: TGTGCCAGCAGGCCAGGACAGGGAGATACGCAGTATTTT.